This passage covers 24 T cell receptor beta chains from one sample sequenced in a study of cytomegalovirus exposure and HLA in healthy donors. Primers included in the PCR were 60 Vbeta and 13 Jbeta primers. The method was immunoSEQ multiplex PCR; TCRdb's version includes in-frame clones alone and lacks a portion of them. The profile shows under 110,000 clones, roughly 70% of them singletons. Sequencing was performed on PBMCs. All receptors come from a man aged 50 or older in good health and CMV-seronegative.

The CDR3 bases are TGTGCCAGCAGCCAGACAGGGACTGAGCAGTTCTTC. Translating it yields CASSQTGTEQFF. The gene calls are TRBV27 and TRBJ2-1; 7 bases line up with TRBD1. After removal of 6 bases from V and 9 bases from J, the junction contained 5 bases not matched to a gene. CDR1 is MNHEY and CDR2 is SMNVEV in the germline V gene (reference sequence). The CDR3 extends over 12 amino acids.

CDR3 sequence reads: CASSRQDSSYEQYF. CDR3 nucleotide sequence: TGTGCCAGTAGCCGACAGGACAGCTCCTACGAGCAGTACTTC. The gene calls are TRBV19 and TRBJ2-7; weak D call: TRBD1 (6 bases). The CDR3 is 14 residues long. The germline V gene encodes CDR1 LNHDA and CDR2 SQIVND (reference sequence). Trimming pared 6 bases from V and 0 bases from J, leaving 12 bases between. Based on the CDR3 plus reference TRBV19 and TRBJ2-7, the full variable domain is DGGITQSPKYLFRKEGQNVTLSCEQNLNHDAMYWYRQDPGQGLRLIYYSQIVNDFQKGDIAEGYSVSREKKESFPLTVTSAQKNPTAFYLCASSRQDSSYEQYFGPGTRLTVT.

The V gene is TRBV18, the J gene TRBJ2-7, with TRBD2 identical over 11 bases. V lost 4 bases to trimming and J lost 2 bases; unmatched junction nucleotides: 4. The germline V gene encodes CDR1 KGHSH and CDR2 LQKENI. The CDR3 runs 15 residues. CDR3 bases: TGTGCCAGCTCACTTAGGACTAGCGGGCCCTACGAGCAGTACTTC. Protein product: CASSLRTSGPYEQYF.

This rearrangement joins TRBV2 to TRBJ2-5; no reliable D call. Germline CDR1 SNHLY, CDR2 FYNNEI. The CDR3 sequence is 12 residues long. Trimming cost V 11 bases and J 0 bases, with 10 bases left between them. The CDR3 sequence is CARGLNQETQYF. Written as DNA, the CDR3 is TGTGCCCGAGGATTGAACCAAGAGACCCAGTACTTC. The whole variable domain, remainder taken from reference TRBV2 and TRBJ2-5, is EPEVTQTPSHQVTQMGQEVILRCVPISNHLYFYWYRQILGQKVEFLVSFYNNEISEKSEIFDDQFSVERPDGSNFTLKIRSTKLEDSAMYFCARGLNQETQYFGPGTRLLVL.

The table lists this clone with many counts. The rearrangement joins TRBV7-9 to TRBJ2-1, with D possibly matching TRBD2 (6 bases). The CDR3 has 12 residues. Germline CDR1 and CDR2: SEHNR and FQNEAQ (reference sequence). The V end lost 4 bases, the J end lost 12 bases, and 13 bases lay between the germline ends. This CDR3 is CASSYPGLTQFF. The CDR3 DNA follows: TGTGCCAGCAGCTACCCGGGACTGACGCAGTTCTTC.

The CDR3 nucleotides are TGCGCCAGCAGCCAGGGTAACGGAGGGAACACTGAAGCTTTCTTT. Residues: CASSQGNGGNTEAFF. The chain is built from TRBV4-1 and TRBJ1-1; D gene unclear. The CDR3 contains 15 residues. Trimming stripped 3 bases from V and 1 base from J, with 12 bases between. Germline V gene data show CDR1 as MGHRA and CDR2 as YSYEKL.

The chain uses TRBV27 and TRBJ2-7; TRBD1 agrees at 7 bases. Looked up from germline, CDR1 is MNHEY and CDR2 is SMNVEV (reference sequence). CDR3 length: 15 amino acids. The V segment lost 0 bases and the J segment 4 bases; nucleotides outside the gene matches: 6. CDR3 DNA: TGTGCCAGCAGTTTATCGAACAGGGGCACGTACGAGCAGTACTTC. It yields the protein CASSLSNRGTYEQYF.

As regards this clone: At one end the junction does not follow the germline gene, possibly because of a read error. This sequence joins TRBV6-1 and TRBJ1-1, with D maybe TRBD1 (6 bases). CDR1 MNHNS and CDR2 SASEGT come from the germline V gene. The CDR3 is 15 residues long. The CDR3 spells CASSLYSQGNPEAFF. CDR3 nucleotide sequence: TGTGCCAGCAGCCTATACAGTCAGGGGAACCCTGAAGCTTTCTTT.

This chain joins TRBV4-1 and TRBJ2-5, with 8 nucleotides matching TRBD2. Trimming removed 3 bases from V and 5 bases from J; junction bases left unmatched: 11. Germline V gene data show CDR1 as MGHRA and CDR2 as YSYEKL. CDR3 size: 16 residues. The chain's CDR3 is CASSHVPGLGIETQYF. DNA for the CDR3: TGCGCCAGCAGCCATGTACCGGGACTAGGAATTGAGACCCAGTACTTC.

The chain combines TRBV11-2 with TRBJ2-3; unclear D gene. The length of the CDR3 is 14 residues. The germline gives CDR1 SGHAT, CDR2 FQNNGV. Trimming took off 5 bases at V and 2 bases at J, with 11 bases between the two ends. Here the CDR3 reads CASSLPQITDTQYF. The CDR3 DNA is TGTGCCAGCAGCCTGCCCCAGATCACAGATACGCAGTATTTT. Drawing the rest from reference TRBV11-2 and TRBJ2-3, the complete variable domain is EAGVAQSPRYKIIEKRQSVAFWCNPISGHATLYWYQQILGQGPKLLIQFQNNGVVDDSQLPKDRFSAERLKGVDSTLKIQPAKLEDSAVYLCASSLPQITDTQYFGPGTRLTVL.

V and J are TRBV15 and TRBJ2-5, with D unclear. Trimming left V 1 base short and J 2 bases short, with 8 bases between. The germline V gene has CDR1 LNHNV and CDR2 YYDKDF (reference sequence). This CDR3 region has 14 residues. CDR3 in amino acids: CATSRGLLQETQYF. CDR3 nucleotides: TGTGCCACCAGCAGAGGACTTTTACAAGAGACCCAGTACTTC.

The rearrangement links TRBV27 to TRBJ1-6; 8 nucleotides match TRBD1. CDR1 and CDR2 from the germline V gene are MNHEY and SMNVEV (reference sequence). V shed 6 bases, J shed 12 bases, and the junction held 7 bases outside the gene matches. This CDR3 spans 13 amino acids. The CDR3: CASRGRGRVPLHF. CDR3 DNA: TGTGCCAGCAGGGGCAGGGGGCGCGTACCCCTCCACTTT.

As DNA, the CDR3 is TGTGCCAGCAGGACCGGGACTGGGGCGGGCGAGCAGTACTTC. This encodes CASRTGTGAGEQYF. The chain recombines TRBV2 with TRBJ2-7, with a tentative D call TRBD2 (6 bases). The CDR3 is made up of 14 amino acids. Trimming shortened V by 6 bases and J by 6 bases, and 18 bases separated the two germline ends. The germline V gene has CDR1 SNHLY and CDR2 FYNNEI.

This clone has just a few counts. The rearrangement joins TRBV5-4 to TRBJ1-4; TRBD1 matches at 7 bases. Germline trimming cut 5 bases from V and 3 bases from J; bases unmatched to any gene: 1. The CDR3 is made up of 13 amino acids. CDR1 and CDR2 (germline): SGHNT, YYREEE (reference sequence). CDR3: CASRQGPNEKLFF. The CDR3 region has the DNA TGTGCCAGCAGACAGGGGCCTAATGAAAAACTGTTTTTT. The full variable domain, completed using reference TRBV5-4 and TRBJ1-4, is ETGVTQSPTHLIKTRGQQVTLRCSSQSGHNTVSWYQQALGQGPQFIFQYYREEENGRGNFPPRFSGLQFPNYSSELNVNALELDDSALYLCASRQGPNEKLFFGSGTQLSVL.

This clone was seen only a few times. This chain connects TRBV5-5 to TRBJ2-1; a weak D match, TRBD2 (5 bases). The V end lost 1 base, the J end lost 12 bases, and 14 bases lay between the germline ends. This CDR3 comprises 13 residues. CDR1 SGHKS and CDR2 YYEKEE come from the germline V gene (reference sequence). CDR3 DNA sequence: TGTGCCAGCAGCTTGAATTCCCAGGCGGGGCAGTTCTTC. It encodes CASSLNSQAGQFF.

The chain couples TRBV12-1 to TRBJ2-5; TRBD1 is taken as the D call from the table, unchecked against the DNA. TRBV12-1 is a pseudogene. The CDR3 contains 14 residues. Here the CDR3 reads CASSGQGARETQYF. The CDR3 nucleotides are TGTGCCAGCTCGGGACAGGGGGCGCGGGAGACCCAGTACTTC.

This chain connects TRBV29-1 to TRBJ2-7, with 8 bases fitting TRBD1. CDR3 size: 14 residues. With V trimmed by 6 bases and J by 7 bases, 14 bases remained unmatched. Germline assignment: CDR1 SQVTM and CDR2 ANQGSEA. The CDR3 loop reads CSVENRTGLGEQYF. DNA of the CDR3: TGCAGCGTCGAAAATAGGACAGGGCTTGGGGAGCAGTACTTC.

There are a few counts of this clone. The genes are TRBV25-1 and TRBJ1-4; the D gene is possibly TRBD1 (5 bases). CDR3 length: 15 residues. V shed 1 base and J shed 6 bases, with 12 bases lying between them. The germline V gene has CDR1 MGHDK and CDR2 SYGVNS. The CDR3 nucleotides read TGTGCCAGCAGTGAATTTCGGGGGGAGGATGAAAAACTGTTTTTT. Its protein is CASSEFRGEDEKLFF.

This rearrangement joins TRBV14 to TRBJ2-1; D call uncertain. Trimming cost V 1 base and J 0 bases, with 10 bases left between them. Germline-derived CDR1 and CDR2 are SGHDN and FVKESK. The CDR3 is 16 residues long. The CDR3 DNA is TGTGCCAGCAGCCAAGGAGGTAGTAACTCCTACAATGAGCAGTTCTTC. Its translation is CASSQGGSNSYNEQFF.

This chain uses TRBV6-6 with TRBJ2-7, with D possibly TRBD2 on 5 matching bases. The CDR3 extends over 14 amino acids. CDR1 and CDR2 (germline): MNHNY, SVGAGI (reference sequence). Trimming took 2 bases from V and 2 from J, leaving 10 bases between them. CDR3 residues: CASSYGGPPYEQYF. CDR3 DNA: TGTGCCAGCAGTTACGGCGGGCCCCCCTACGAGCAGTACTTC.

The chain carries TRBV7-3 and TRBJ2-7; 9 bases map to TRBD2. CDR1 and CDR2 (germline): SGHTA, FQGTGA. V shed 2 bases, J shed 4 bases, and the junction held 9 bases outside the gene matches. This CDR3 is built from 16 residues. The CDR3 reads CASSLVGTSSEYEQYF. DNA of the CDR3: TGTGCCAGCAGCTTAGTCGGGACTAGCAGCGAATACGAGCAGTACTTC.

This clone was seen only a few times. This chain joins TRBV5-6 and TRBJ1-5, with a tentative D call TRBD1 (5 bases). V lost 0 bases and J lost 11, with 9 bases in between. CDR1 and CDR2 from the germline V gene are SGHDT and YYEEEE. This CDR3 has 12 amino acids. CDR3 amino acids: CASSLGTGAQHF. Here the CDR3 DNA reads TGTGCCAGCAGCTTGGGAACAGGAGCCCAGCATTTT.

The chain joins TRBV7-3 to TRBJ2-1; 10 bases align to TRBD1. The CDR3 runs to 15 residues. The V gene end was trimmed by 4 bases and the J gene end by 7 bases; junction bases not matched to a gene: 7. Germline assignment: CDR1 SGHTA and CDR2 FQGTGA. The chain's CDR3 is CASSSGQGWRNEQFF. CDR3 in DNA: TGTGCCAGCAGCTCGGGACAGGGGTGGAGGAATGAGCAGTTCTTC.

The CDR3 spells CASSSAGQLSQPQHF. The CDR3, as DNA: TGTGCCAGCAGCTCCGCGGGACAGCTGTCGCAGCCCCAGCATTTT. This rearrangement joins TRBV7-6 to TRBJ1-5; 7 nucleotides match TRBD1. The ends lost 4 bases at V and 7 bases at J; junction bases unmatched: 10. The CDR3 sequence is 15 residues long. Germline loops: CDR1 SGHVS, CDR2 FNYEAQ.